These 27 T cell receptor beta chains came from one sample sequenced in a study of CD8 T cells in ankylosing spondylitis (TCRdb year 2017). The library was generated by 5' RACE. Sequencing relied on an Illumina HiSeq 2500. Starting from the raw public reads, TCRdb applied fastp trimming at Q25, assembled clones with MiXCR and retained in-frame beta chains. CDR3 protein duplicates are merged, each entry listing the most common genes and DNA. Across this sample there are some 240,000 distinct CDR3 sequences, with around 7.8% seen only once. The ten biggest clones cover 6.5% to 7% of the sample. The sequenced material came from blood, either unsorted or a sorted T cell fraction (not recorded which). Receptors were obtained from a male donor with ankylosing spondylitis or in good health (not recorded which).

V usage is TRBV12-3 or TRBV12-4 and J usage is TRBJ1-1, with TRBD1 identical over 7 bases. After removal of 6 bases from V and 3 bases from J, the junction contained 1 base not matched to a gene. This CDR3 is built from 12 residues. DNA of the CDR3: TGTGCCAGCAGACAGGGGTACACTGAAGCTTTCTTT. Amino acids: CASRQGYTEAFF.

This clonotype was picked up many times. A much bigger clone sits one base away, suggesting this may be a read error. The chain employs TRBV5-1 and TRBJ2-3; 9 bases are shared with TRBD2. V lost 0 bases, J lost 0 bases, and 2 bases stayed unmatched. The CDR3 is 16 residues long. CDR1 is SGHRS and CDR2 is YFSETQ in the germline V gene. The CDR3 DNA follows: TGCGCCAGCAGCTTGGCCCTAGCGGGGAGCACAGATACGCAGTATTTT. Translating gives CASSLALAGSTDTQYF.

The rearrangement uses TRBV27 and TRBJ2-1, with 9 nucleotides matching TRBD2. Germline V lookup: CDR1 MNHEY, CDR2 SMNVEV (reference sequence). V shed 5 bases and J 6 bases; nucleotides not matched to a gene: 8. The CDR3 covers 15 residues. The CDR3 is CASSPGWRGGNEQFF. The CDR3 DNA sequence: TGTGCCAGCAGTCCCGGGTGGCGGGGGGGCAATGAGCAGTTCTTC.

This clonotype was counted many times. The CDR3 protein is CASSLVTADNEKLFF. For the CDR3, the DNA is TGTGCCAGCAGCTTAGTTACGGCTGATAATGAAAAACTGTTTTTT. The chain uses TRBV7-9 and TRBJ1-4; D is undetermined. Trimming pared 1 base from V and 4 bases from J, leaving 10 bases between. CDR3 length equals 15 residues. Germline V CDR1 and CDR2: SEHNR, FQNEAQ (reference sequence).

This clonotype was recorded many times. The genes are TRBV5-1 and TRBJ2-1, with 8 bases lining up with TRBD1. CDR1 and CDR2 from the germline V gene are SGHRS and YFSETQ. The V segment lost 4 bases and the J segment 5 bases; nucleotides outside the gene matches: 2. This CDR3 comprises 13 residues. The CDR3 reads CASSGGQDNEQFF. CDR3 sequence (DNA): TGCGCCAGCAGCGGGGGACAGGACAATGAGCAGTTCTTC.

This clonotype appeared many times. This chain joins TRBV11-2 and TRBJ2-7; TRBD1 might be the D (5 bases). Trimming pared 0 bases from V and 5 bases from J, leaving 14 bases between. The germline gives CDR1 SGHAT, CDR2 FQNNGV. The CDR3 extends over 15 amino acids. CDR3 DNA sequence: TGTGCCAGCAGCTTAGACGGACAACAAAGGGACGAGCAGTACTTC. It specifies CASSLDGQQRDEQYF.

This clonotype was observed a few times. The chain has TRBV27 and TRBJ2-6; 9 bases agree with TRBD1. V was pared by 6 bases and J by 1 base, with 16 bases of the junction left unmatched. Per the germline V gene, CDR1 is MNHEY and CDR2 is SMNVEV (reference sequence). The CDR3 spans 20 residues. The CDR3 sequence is CASRIIAGTGKSSGANVLTF. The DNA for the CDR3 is TGTGCCAGCAGGATTATTGCCGGGACAGGGAAATCGTCTGGGGCCAACGTCCTGACTTTC.

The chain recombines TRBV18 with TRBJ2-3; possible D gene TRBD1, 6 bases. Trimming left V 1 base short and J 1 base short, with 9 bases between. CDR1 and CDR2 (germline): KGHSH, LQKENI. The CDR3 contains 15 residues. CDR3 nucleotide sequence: TGTGCCAGCTCACCACGGGCAGGGGGCACAGATACGCAGTATTTT. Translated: CASSPRAGGTDTQYF.

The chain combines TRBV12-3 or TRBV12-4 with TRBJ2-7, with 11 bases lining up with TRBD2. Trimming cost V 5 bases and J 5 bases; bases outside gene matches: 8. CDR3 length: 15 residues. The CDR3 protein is CASSLLAGGVHEQYF. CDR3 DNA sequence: TGTGCCAGCAGTCTCCTAGCGGGAGGCGTCCACGAGCAGTACTTC.

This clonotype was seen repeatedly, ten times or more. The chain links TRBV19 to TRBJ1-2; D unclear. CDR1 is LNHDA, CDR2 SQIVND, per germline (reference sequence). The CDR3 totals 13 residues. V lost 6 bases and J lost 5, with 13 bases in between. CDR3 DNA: TGTGCCAGTAGCATCGGACGTTATTATGGCTACACCTTC. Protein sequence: CASSIGRYYGYTF.

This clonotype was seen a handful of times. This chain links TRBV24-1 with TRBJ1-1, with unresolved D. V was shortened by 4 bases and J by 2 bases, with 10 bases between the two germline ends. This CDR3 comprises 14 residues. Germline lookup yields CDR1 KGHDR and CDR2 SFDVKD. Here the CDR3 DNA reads TGTGCCACCAGTGACAGCGTGGGAAACACTGAAGCTTTCTTT. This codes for CATSDSVGNTEAFF.

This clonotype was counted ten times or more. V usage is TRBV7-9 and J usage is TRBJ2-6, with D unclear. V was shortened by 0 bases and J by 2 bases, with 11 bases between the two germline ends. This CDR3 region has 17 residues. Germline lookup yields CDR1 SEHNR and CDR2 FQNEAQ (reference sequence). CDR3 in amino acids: CASSLAGKVAGANVLTF. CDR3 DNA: TGTGCCAGCAGCTTAGCAGGGAAGGTGGCTGGGGCCAACGTCCTGACTTTC. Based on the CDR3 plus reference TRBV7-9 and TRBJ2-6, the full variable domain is DTGVSQNPRHKITKRGQNVTFRCDPISEHNRLYWYRQTLGQGPEFLTYFQNEAQLEKSRLLSDRFSAERPKGSFSTLEIQRTEQGDSAMYLCASSLAGKVAGANVLTFGAGSRLTVL.

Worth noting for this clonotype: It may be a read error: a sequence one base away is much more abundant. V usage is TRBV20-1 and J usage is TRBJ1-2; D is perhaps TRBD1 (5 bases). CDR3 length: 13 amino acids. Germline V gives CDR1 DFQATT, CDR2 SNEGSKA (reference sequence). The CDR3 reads CSATNQGNYGFTF. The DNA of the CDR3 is TGCAGTGCTACGAATCAGGGAAACTATGGCTTCACCTTC.

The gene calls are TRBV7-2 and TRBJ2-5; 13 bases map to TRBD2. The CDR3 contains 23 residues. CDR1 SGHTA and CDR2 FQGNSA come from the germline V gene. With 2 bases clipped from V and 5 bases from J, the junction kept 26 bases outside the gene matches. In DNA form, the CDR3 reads TGTGCCAGCAGCTTATTCCCTTCTCGGGGCTTGTCGAGGACTAGCGGGAGTTTGGAGACCCAGTACTTC. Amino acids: CASSLFPSRGLSRTSGSLETQYF.

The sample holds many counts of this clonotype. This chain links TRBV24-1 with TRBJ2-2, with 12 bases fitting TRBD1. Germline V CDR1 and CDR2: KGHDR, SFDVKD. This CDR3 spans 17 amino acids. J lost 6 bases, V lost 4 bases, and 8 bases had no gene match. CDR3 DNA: TGTGCCACCAGTGACAAACCGGGACAGGGGGCGCCCGGGGAGCTGTTTTTT. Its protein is CATSDKPGQGAPGELFF.

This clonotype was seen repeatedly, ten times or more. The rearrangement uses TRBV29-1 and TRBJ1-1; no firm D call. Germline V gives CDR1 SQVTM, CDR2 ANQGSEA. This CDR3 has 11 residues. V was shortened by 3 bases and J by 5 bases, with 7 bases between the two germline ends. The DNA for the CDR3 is TGCAGCGTTGACAGTAGGACTGAAGCTTTCTTT. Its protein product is CSVDSRTEAFF.

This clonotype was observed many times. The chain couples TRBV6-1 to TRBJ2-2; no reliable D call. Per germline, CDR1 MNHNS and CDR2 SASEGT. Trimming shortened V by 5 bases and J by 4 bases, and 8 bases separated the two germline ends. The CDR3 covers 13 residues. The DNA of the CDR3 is TGTGCCAGCAGTACCACGGGCACCGGGGAGCTGTTTTTT. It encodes CASSTTGTGELFF.

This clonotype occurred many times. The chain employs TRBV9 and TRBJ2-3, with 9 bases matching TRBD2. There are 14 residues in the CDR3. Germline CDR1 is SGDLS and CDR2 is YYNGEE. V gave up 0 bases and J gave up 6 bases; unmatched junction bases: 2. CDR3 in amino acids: CASSVETSGDTQYF. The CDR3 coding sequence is TGTGCCAGCAGCGTAGAGACTAGCGGCGATACGCAGTATTTT. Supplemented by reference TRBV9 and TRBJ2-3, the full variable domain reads DSGVTQTPKHLITATGQRVTLRCSPRSGDLSVYWYQQSLDQGLQFLIQYYNGEERAKGNILERFSAQQFPDLHSELNLSSLELGDSALYFCASSVETSGDTQYFGPGTRLTVL.

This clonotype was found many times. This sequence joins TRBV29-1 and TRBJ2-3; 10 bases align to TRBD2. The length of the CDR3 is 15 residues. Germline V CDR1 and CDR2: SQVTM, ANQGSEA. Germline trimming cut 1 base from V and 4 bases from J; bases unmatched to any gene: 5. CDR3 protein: CSVEGSSGRSDTQYF. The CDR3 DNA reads TGCAGCGTTGAAGGGTCTAGCGGGAGATCAGATACGCAGTATTTT.

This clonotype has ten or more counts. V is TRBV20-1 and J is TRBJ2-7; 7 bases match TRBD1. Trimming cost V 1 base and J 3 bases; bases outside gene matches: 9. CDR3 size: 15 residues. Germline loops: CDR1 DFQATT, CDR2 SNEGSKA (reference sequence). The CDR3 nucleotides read TGCAGTGCTAGAGGTCCACGGGACAGCTACTACGAGCAGTACTTC. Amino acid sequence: CSARGPRDSYYEQYF.

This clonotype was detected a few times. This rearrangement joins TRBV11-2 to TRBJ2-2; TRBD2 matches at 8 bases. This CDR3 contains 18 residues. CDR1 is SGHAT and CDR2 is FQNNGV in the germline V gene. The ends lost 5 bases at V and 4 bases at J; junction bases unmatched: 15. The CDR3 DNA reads TGTGCCAGCAGCCCCTTCGGGAGGGGCGGAAAGGGCACCGGGGAGCTGTTTTTT. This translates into CASSPFGRGGKGTGELFF.

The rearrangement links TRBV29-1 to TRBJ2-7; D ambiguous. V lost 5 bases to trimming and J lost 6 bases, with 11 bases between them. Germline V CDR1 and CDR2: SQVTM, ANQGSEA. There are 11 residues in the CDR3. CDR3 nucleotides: TGCAGCGTTCAAGGTTCCCCCGAGCAGTACTTC. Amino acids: CSVQGSPEQYF.

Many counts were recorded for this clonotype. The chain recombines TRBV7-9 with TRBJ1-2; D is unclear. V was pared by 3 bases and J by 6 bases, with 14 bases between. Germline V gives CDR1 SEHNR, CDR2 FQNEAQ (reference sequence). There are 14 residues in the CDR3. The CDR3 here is CASSLRQESHGYTF. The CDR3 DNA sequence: TGTGCCAGCAGCTTGAGGCAGGAGAGTCATGGCTACACCTTC.

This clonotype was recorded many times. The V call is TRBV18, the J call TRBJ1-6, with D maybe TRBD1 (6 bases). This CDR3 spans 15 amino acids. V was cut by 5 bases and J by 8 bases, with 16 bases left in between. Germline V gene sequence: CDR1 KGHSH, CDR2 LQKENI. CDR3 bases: TGTGCCAGCTCAGCCCATAACAGGGCTGATTCACCCCTCCACTTT. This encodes CASSAHNRADSPLHF.

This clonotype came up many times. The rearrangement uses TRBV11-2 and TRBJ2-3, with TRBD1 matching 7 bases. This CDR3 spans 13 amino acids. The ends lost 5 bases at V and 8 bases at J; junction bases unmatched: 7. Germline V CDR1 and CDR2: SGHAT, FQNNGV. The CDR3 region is CASSQTGQPTQYF. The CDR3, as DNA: TGTGCCAGCAGCCAGACAGGGCAGCCTACGCAGTATTTT.

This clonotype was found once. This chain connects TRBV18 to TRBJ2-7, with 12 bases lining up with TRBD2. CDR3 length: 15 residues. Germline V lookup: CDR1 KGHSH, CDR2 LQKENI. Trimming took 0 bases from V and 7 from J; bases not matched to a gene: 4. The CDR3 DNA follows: TGTGCCAGCTCACCACCTCTAGCGGGAGGGCTGGAGCAGTACTTC. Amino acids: CASSPPLAGGLEQYF.

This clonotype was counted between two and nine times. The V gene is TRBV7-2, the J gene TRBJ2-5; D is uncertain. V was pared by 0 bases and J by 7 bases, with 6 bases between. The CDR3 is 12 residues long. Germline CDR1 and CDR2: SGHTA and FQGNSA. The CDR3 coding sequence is TGTGCCAGCAGCTTAGCGCAGGCGACCCAGTACTTC. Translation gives CASSLAQATQYF.